Listed below are T cell receptor beta chains from one sample, sequenced in a study of T cells in Graves' hyperthyroidism and ophthalmopathy. TCRdb recomputed calls from the multiplex PCR reads with MiXCR, one row per CDR3 protein. The repertoire holds some 690,000 distinct CDR3 sequences, with 17% as singletons. Sequenced material: blood. The source is a middle-aged man with Graves' hyperthyroidism. The CDR3 runs from the conserved cysteine through the conserved F or W. A D gene is named only where the DNA matches it firmly. Size is omitted from some rows. Given values are once, few, many or a class for expanded clones.

d_gene: -
v_gene: TRBV10-3
j_gene: TRBJ2-7
abundance: -
CDR3aa: CAISDRADSEQYF
CDR3nt: TGTGCCATCAGTGATCGTGCGGACTCGGAGCAGTACTTC

d_gene: TRBD2
v_gene: TRBV7-3
j_gene: TRBJ2-1
abundance: few
CDR3aa: CASSWISGNSYNEQFF
CDR3nt: TGTGCCAGCAGCTGGATAAGCGGGAACTCCTACAATGAGCAGTTCTTC

d_gene: TRBD1
v_gene: TRBV7-9
j_gene: TRBJ1-4
abundance: few
CDR3aa: CASGTGLGEKLFF
CDR3nt: TGTGCCAGCGGGACAGGGCTCGGTGAAAAACTGTTTTTT

d_gene: -
v_gene: TRBV24-1
j_gene: TRBJ1-1
abundance: few
CDR3aa: CATSDPSGTEAFF
CDR3nt: TGTGCCACCAGTGATCCTAGTGGCACTGAAGCTTTCTTT

d_gene: -
v_gene: TRBV2
j_gene: TRBJ1-2
abundance: many
CDR3aa: CASSEDSLYGYTF
CDR3nt: TGTGCCAGCAGTGAGGACAGCTTATATGGCTACACCTTC

d_gene: -
v_gene: TRBV2
j_gene: TRBJ2-3
abundance: many
CDR3aa: CASSGDLTDTQYF
CDR3nt: TGTGCCAGCAGCGGGGACTTGACGGATACGCAGTATTTT

d_gene: TRBD2
v_gene: TRBV28
j_gene: TRBJ2-7
abundance: many
CDR3aa: CASSPPGGAIYEQYF
CDR3nt: TGTGCCAGCAGCCCTCCGGGGGGGGCAATCTACGAGCAGTACTTC

d_gene: -
v_gene: TRBV4-1
j_gene: TRBJ1-1
abundance: -
CDR3aa: CASSQDNREGTEAFF
CDR3nt: TGCGCCAGCAGCCAAGATAACAGGGAGGGGACTGAAGCTTTCTTT

d_gene: TRBD1
v_gene: TRBV7-3
j_gene: TRBJ2-1
abundance: many
CDR3aa: CASSSPGQGGNEQFF
CDR3nt: TGTGCCAGCAGCTCTCCGGGACAGGGGGGGAATGAGCAGTTCTTC

d_gene: -
v_gene: TRBV20-1
j_gene: TRBJ2-1
abundance: -
CDR3aa: CSARTINSSYNEQFF
CDR3nt: TGCAGTGCCCGCACCATCAATAGCTCCTACAATGAGCAGTTCTTC

d_gene: TRBD2
v_gene: TRBV6-2/TRBV6-3
j_gene: TRBJ2-1
abundance: few
CDR3aa: CASSSTGTSAYNEQFF
CDR3nt: TGTGCCAGCAGTTCAACCGGGACTAGCGCTTACAATGAGCAGTTCTTC